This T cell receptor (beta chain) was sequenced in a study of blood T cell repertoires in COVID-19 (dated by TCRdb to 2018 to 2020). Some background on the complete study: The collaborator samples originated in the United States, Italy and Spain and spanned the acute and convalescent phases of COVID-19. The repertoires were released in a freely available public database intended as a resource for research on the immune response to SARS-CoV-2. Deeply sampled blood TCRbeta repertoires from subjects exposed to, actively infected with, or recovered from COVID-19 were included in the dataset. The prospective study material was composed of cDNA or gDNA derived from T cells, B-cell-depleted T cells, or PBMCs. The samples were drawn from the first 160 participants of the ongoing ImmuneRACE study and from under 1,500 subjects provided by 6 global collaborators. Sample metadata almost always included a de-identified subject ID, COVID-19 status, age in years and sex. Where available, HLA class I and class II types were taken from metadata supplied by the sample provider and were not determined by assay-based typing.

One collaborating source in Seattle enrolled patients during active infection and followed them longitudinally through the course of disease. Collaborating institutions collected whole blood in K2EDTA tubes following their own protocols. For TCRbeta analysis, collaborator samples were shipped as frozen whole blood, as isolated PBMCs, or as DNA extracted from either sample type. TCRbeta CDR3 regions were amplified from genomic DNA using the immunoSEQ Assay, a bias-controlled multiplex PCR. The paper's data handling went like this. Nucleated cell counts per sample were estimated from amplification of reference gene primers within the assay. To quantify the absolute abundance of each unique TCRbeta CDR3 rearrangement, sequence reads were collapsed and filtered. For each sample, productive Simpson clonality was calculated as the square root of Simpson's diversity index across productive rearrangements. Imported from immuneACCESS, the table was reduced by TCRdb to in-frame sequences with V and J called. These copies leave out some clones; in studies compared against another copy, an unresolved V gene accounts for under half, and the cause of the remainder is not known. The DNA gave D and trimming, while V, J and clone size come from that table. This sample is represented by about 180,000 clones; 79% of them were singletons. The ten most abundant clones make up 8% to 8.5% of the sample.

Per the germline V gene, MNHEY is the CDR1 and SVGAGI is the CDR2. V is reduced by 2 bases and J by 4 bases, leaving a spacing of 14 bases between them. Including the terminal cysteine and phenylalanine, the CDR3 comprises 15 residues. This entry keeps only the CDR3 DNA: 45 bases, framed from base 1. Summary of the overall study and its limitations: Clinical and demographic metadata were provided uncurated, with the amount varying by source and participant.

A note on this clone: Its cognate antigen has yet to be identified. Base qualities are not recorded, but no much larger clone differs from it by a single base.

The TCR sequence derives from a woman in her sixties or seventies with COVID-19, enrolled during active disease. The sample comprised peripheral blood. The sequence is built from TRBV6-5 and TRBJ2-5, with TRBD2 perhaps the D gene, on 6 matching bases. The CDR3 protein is CASSYGAAGGETQYF. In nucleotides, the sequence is TGTGCCAGCAGTTACGGGGCAGCCGGGGGAGAGACCCAGTACTTC.